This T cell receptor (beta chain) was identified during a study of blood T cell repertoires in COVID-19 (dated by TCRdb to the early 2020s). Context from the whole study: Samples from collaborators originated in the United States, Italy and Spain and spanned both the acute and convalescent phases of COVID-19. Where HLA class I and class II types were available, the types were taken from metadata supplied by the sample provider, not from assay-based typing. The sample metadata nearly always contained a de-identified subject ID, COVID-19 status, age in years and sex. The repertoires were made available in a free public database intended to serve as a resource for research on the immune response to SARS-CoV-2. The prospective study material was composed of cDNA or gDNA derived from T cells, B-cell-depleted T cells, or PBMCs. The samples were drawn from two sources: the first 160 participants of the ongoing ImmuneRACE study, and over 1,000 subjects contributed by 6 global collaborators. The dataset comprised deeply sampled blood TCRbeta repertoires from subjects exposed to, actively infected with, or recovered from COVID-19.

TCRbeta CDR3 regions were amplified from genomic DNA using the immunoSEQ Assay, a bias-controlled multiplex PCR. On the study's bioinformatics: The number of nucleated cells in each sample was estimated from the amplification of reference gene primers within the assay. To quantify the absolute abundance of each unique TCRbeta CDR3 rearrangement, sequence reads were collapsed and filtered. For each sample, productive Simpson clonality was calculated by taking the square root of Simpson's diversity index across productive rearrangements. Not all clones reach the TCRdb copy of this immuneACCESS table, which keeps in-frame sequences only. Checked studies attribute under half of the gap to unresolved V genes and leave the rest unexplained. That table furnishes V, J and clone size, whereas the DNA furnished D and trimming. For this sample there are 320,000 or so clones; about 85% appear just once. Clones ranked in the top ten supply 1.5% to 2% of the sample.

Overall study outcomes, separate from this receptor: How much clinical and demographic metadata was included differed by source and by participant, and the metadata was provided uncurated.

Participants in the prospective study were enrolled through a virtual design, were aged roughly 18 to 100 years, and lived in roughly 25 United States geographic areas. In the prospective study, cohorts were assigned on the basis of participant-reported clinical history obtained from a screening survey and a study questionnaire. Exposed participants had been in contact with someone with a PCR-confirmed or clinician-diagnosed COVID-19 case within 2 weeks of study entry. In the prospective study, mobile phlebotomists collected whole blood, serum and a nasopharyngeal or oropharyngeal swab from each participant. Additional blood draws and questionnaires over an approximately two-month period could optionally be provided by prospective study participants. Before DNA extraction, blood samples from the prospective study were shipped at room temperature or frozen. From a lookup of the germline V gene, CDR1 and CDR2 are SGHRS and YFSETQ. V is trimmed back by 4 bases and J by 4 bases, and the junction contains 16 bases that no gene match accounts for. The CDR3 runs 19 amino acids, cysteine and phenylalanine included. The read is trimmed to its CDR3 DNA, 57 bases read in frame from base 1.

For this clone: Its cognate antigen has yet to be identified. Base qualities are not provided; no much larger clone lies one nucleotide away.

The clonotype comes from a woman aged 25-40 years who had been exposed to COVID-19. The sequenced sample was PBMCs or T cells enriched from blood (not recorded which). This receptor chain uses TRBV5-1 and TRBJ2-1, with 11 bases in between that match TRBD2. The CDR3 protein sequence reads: CASSLSTTTSGALYNEQFF. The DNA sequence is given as TGCGCCAGCAGCCTATCTACGACGACTAGCGGGGCCTTATACAATGAGCAGTTCTTC. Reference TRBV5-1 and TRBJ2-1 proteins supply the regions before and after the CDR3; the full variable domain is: KAGVTQTPRYLIKTRGQQVTLSCSPISGHRSVSWYQQTPGQGLQFLFEYFSETQRNKGNFPGRFSGRQFSNSRSEMNVSTLELGDSALYLCASSLSTTTSGALYNEQFFGPGTRLTVL.